This passage covers 14 T cell receptor beta chains from one sample sequenced in a study of CXCR3-negative and CXCR3-positive naive CD8 T cells. Overall study results and limits: Naive cells that were CXCR3-positive had more hydrophobic TRB CDR3s (compared with CXCR3-negative naive cells).

These receptors are not linked to any known antigen. The TRB cDNA libraries were prepared by 5' RACE with UMI labels. TCRdb re-called the 5' RACE reads, yielding one record per CDR3 amino acid sequence without DNA. The repertoire table contains 150,000 or so distinct CDR3 sequences. Sequenced input: naive CXCR3+ CD8+ T cells from blood. The subset is: CD45RO-CCR7+CD27+CD95- naive CD8+ T cells expressing CXCR3 (TNR3+). The receptor source for this set is a human donor in good health. Some clones in this sample may be carry-over from other donors' samples.

The chain couples TRBV28 to TRBJ2-7; TCRdb indicates TRBD1, and absent DNA this call remains unverified. This CDR3 is built from 14 residues. CDR1 is MDHEN and CDR2 is SYDVKM in the germline V gene. This CDR3 reads CASIPTGYSYEQYF.

V gene TRBV9 combines with J gene TRBJ1-2; TCRdb gives TRBD1 as the D gene, but with no DNA this cannot be confirmed. The CDR3 totals 13 residues. Germline V gene sequence: CDR1 SGDLS, CDR2 YYNGEE. CDR3 sequence reads: CASSPDRADGYTF.

The chain recombines TRBV6-6 with TRBJ1-1; TCRdb gives TRBD1 as the D gene, but with no DNA this cannot be confirmed. Germline V gene sequence: CDR1 MNHNY, CDR2 SVGAGI (reference sequence). This CDR3 comprises 15 residues. This CDR3 is CASSKTGGANTEAFF.

This sequence joins TRBV7-9 and TRBJ2-7; without DNA, the TCRdb call of TRBD1 cannot be checked. The CDR3 is 15 amino acids. Germline loops: CDR1 SEHNR, CDR2 FQNEAQ (reference sequence). The CDR3 here is CASSSRTGLSYEQYF.

The genes are TRBV5-1 and TRBJ2-7; the TRBD1 assignment by TCRdb is unverifiable without DNA. The CDR3 loop spans 14 amino acids. From germline, CDR1 is SGHRS and CDR2 YFSETQ. This CDR3 is CASSIRQGGYEQYF.

V and J are TRBV4-1 and TRBJ1-1; TCRdb selects TRBD1, and the lack of DNA leaves this call unchecked. The CDR3 runs to 16 residues. The germline V gene encodes CDR1 MGHRA and CDR2 YSYEKL. This CDR3 reads CASSQVGKGLVSEAFF.

The rearrangement uses TRBV12-3 or TRBV12-4 and TRBJ1-1; TCRdb's D gene call, TRBD1, goes unchecked for lack of DNA. This CDR3 has 15 residues. The CDR3 protein is CASSHPGQLNTEAFF.

CDR3 amino acids: CASSFAQGARNEQFF. The chain carries TRBV5-1 and TRBJ2-1; TCRdb reports TRBD1, a call that lacks DNA to check it against. Germline V gene sequence: CDR1 SGHRS, CDR2 YFSETQ. The length of the CDR3 is 15 residues.

The chain joins TRBV3-1 to TRBJ2-5. The CDR3 has 15 amino acids. CDR1 is LGHDT, CDR2 YNNKEL, per germline (reference sequence). The CDR3 sequence is CASSQGGGSQETQYF.

V is TRBV7-3 and J is TRBJ2-7; lacking DNA, the TRBD1 call made by TCRdb goes unchecked. This CDR3 spans 15 amino acids. Looked up from germline, CDR1 is SGHTA and CDR2 is FQGTGA. This chain's CDR3 is CASRFGAGESYEQYF.

The chain carries TRBV7-9 and TRBJ2-5. Germline-derived CDR1 and CDR2 are SEHNR and FQNEAQ (reference sequence). This CDR3 is built from 14 residues. The CDR3 region is CASSPRRGTETQYF.

The chain carries TRBV7-3 and TRBJ2-5. There are 13 residues in the CDR3. Germline V gives CDR1 SGHTA, CDR2 FQGTGA. The CDR3 here is CASSEDYQATQYF.

The V call is TRBV7-9, the J call TRBJ1-3. Germline V gene sequence: CDR1 SEHNR, CDR2 FQNEAQ (reference sequence). The CDR3 consists of 17 residues. The CDR3 sequence is CASSQTSENISGNTIYF.

V is TRBV29-1 and J is TRBJ2-1; there is no DNA to check the TCRdb D call of TRBD1. The length of the CDR3 is 16 residues. In germline, CDR1 is SQVTM, CDR2 ANQGSEA. This CDR3 is CSVPTRQGGSYNEQFF.